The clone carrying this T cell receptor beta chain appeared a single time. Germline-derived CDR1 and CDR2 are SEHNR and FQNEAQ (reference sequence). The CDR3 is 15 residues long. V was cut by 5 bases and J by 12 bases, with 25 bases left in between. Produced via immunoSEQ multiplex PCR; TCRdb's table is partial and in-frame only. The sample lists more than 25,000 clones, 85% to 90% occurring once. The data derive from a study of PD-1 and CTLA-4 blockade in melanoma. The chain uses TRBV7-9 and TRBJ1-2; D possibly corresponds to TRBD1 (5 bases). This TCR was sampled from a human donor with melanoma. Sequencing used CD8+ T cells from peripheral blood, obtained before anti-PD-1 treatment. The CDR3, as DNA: TGTGCCAGCAGCAGGACTGAAAGCTCCCCGTGGGGCCACACCTTC. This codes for CASSRTESSPWGHTF.